Shown below are 13 T cell receptor beta chains from a single sample sequenced in a study of blood T cell repertoires in COVID-19. TCRdb's copy holds only in-frame clones and misses some; the assay was immunoSEQ multiplex PCR. The repertoire holds fewer than 350,000 clones, with about nine tenths as singletons. The sequencing sample was made of peripheral blood. The receptor source for this set is a woman under 40 with COVID-19, enrolled during active disease.

The chain carries TRBV18 and TRBJ2-7; possible D gene TRBD2, 7 bases. The CDR3 has 17 residues. Germline CDR1 and CDR2: KGHSH and LQKENI. V was clipped by 0 bases and J by 7 bases, with 22 bases between them. CDR3 DNA: TGTGCCAGCTCACCACCGAGTAGGCCGGGGGGCCAAGGAGAGCAGTACTTC. It is translated as CASSPPSRPGGQGEQYF.

This clone was seen a single time. This sequence joins TRBV19 and TRBJ1-3; 8 bases fit TRBD1. CDR1 and CDR2 from the germline V gene are LNHDA and SQIVND (reference sequence). V dropped 9 bases and J dropped 3; count of bases not matched to a gene: 4. The CDR3 is 13 amino acids. The CDR3 coding sequence is TGTGCCAGCAGACAGGGGAATGGAAACACCATATATTTT. Protein sequence: CASRQGNGNTIYF. Supplemented by reference TRBV19 and TRBJ1-3, the full variable domain reads DGGITQSPKYLFRKEGQNVTLSCEQNLNHDAMYWYRQDPGQGLRLIYYSQIVNDFQKGDIAEGYSVSREKKESFPLTVTSAQKNPTAFYLCASRQGNGNTIYFGEGSWLTVV.

The chain has TRBV4-2 and TRBJ2-1; 8 bases line up with TRBD2. Germline lookup yields CDR1 LGHNA and CDR2 YNFKEQ. The CDR3 spans 14 residues. The junction had 5 bases not matched to a gene; V was cut back by 4 bases and J by 6 bases. DNA of the CDR3: TGTGCCAGCAGCCCCCGTCGGGGGGGCAATGAGCAGTTCTTC. It is translated as CASSPRRGGNEQFF.

The chain recombines TRBV19 with TRBJ2-2; D is perhaps TRBD2 (6 bases). Germline V gene data show CDR1 as LNHDA and CDR2 as SQIVND (reference sequence). V was clipped by 3 bases and J by 5 bases, with 7 bases between them. The CDR3 sequence is 13 residues long. CDR3 in DNA: TGTGCCAGTAGTATCCTAGCGACCGGGGAGCTGTTTTTT. Its protein is CASSILATGELFF.

This rearrangement joins TRBV5-1 to TRBJ1-2, with D possibly being TRBD1 (6 bases). The CDR3 runs to 15 residues. Looked up from germline, CDR1 is SGHRS and CDR2 is YFSETQ. Trimming pared 3 bases from V and 4 bases from J, leaving 16 bases between. CDR3 nucleotides: TGCGCCAGCAGCTCTCGCAGGGGCAGCGGCTATGGCTACACCTTC. Amino acid sequence: CASSSRRGSGYGYTF. Supplemented by reference TRBV5-1 and TRBJ1-2, the full variable domain reads KAGVTQTPRYLIKTRGQQVTLSCSPISGHRSVSWYQQTPGQGLQFLFEYFSETQRNKGNFPGRFSGRQFSNSRSEMNVSTLELGDSALYLCASSSRRGSGYGYTFGSGTRLTVV.

The chain carries TRBV6-5 and TRBJ1-6; TRBD1 agrees at 7 bases. The CDR3 has 15 residues. Losses at the gene ends were 6 bases for V and 10 bases for J; bases not matched to a gene: 12. Germline CDR1 is MNHEY and CDR2 is SVGAGI. The CDR3 protein is CASSTTRGRGSPLHF. CDR3 nucleotides: TGTGCCAGCAGCACCACGAGGGGGCGCGGGTCACCCCTCCACTTT.

The chain recombines TRBV4-1 with TRBJ2-7; D not certain. V lost 1 base to trimming and J lost 5 bases, with 12 bases between them. The length of the CDR3 is 14 residues. The V gene's germline CDR1 is MGHRA and CDR2 YSYEKL. The CDR3 region has the DNA TGCGCCAGCAGCCAAGCCGTCGGCCTAGACGAGCAGTACTTC. This translates into CASSQAVGLDEQYF.

This clone was observed a few times. The chain carries TRBV6-5 and TRBJ2-7; TRBD2 aligns across 9 bases. Germline CDR1 reads MNHEY; CDR2 reads SVGAGI. V dropped 2 bases and J dropped 5; count of bases not matched to a gene: 4. This CDR3 has 14 amino acids. This CDR3 is CASSYGGTSNEQYF. CDR3 nucleotide sequence: TGTGCCAGCAGTTACGGTGGGACTAGCAACGAGCAGTACTTC.

The chain is built from TRBV27 and TRBJ1-6; D is uncertain. The germline V and J ends were trimmed by 0 bases and 4 bases, with 13 bases remaining between them. CDR1 MNHEY and CDR2 SMNVEV come from the germline V gene (reference sequence). The CDR3 covers 17 residues. The CDR3 loop reads CASSLSGGVLYNSPLHF. Written as DNA, the CDR3 is TGTGCCAGCAGTTTATCGGGCGGGGTCCTTTATAATTCACCCCTCCACTTT.

The rearrangement links TRBV3-1 (or the pseudogene TRBV3-2) to TRBJ2-2; 9 nucleotides line up with TRBD2. Germline V lookup: CDR1 LGHDT, CDR2 YNNKEL (reference sequence). V gave up 4 bases and J gave up 5 bases; unmatched junction bases: 5. The CDR3 is 15 residues long. In DNA form, the CDR3 reads TGTGCCAGCAGCCTAGCGGGGGCTGATACCGGGGAGCTGTTTTTT. This sequence encodes CASSLAGADTGELFF.

V and J are TRBV4-1 and TRBJ2-7; TRBD1 is a possible D gene (5 bases). This CDR3 spans 14 amino acids. Trimming removed 1 base at V and 5 bases at J, with 12 bases between. Germline assignment: CDR1 MGHRA and CDR2 YSYEKL. CDR3: CASSQGQGTNEQYF. The DNA for the CDR3 is TGCGCCAGCAGCCAAGGGCAGGGCACAAACGAGCAGTACTTC.

On this clone itself: This sample also contains other DNA sequences that code for the same CDR3. The chain employs TRBV5-6 and TRBJ2-7; 7 positions match TRBD1. This CDR3 has 14 amino acids. Trimming removed 1 base from V and 3 bases from J; junction bases left unmatched: 4. Germline assignment: CDR1 SGHDT and CDR2 YYEEEE. CDR3 residues: CASSLTTGNYEQYF. As DNA, the CDR3 is TGTGCCAGCAGCTTGACGACAGGGAACTACGAGCAGTACTTC.

The chain has TRBV5-1 and TRBJ1-2, with D maybe TRBD1 (5 bases). The CDR3 runs 17 residues. The germline CDR1 and CDR2 sequences are SGHRS and YFSETQ. The V end lost 4 bases, the J end lost 3 bases, and 22 bases lay between the germline ends. This CDR3 reads CASSLHTQGSIHYGYTF. DNA of the CDR3: TGCGCCAGCAGCCTCCACACCCAGGGATCCATCCACTATGGCTACACCTTC.